This TCR beta chain was retrieved from a study of blood T cell repertoires in COVID-19. Study details: Sites across the United States, Italy and Spain contributed samples from acute and convalescent COVID-19. Nucleic acid was either cDNA or gDNA, and it came from T cells, B-cell-depleted T cells, or PBMCs.

CDR1 and CDR2 from the germline V gene are MDHEN and SYDVKM. The CDR3 is made up of 18 amino acids. V was cut by 2 bases and J by 0 bases, with 14 bases left in between. In the source study's methods: The assay estimated nucleated cells by amplifying reference gene primers. Clones were read by immunoSEQ multiplex PCR, and TCRdb kept only the in-frame ones, dropping some. The V and J calls and clone size come from that table; D and trimming were worked out from the DNA. The sample gives 70,000 to 90,000 clones, around 90% of which show up once; roughly 45% is in the top ten. The genes are TRBV28 and TRBJ1-6; D may be TRBD1 (6 bases). The sequence derives from a human donor in a cohort sampled during active COVID-19. Sequencing was done on a sample of peripheral blood. The CDR3 sequence is CASSLGRGPSSYNSPLHF. DNA for the CDR3: TGTGCCAGCAGTTTAGGCAGGGGCCCTAGCTCCTATAATTCACCCCTCCACTTT.